One sample yielded the 9 T cell receptor beta chains listed below, sequenced in a study of response to subunit inactivated influenza vaccine. From the RT-PCR reads, TCRdb called clonotypes with MiXCR, one entry per CDR3 protein. The data contain about 650,000 distinct CDR3 sequences, 15% to 17% of them singletons. The material sequenced was PBMCs from blood, taken roughly 12 days after vaccination. Receptors originate from a man between 45 and 60 years old who received an inactivated influenza vaccine.

This clonotype was seen once. This chain joins TRBV11-1 and TRBJ2-5; 7 bases fit TRBD1. CDR3 size: 18 residues. V lost 2 bases and J lost 5; bases outside the gene matches: 17. Per germline, CDR1 SGHAT and CDR2 FQDESV (reference sequence). The CDR3 loop reads CASSLLFPLTGIMETQYF. The CDR3 DNA sequence: TGTGCCAGCAGCTTACTATTTCCTTTGACAGGGATAATGGAGACCCAGTACTTC. The entire variable domain, with the rest obtained from reference TRBV11-1 and TRBJ2-5, is as follows: EAEVAQSPRYKITEKSQAVAFWCDPISGHATLYWYRQILGQGPELLVQFQDESVVDDSQLPKDRFSAERLKGVDSTLKIQPAELGDSAMYLCASSLLFPLTGIMETQYFGPGTRLLVL.

This clonotype was found a few times. The chain is built from TRBV12-3 or TRBV12-4 and TRBJ1-5; D remains ambiguous. The ends were cut back, 5 bases at V and 5 bases at J, with 10 bases in the middle. The CDR3 spans 13 residues. CDR3 sequence: CASSLSVDQPQHF. The CDR3 region has the DNA TGTGCCAGCAGTCTGTCCGTTGATCAGCCCCAGCATTTT.

This clonotype was detected only a few times. V gene TRBV5-1 combines with J gene TRBJ2-7; maybe TRBD2 (6 bases). The CDR3 consists of 14 residues. V was pared by 7 bases and J by 3 bases, with 17 bases between. From germline, CDR1 is SGHRS and CDR2 YFSETQ. The CDR3 loop is CASSTPGGVYEQYF. The CDR3 region has the DNA TGCGCCAGCTCGACGCCCGGGGGAGTCTACGAGCAGTACTTC.

The genes are TRBV7-9 and TRBJ2-5; 13 bases agree with TRBD2. The CDR3 is 16 amino acids. J lost 5 bases, V lost 0 bases, and 3 bases had no gene match. The germline gives CDR1 SEHNR, CDR2 FQNEAQ (reference sequence). CDR3 loop: CASSLAMGLAGETQYF. Written as DNA, the CDR3 is TGTGCCAGCAGCTTAGCGATGGGACTAGCGGGGGAGACCCAGTACTTC.

This clonotype has just a few counts. The chain combines TRBV13 with TRBJ2-7, with a possible D match to TRBD1 (6 bases). This CDR3 spans 19 amino acids. The germline gives CDR1 PRHDT, CDR2 FYEKMQ (reference sequence). V shed 2 bases and J shed 5 bases, with 28 bases lying between them. The CDR3 loop reads CASSLIGTGRVPPDDEQYF. CDR3 coding DNA: TGTGCCAGCAGCTTAATTGGAACAGGGCGCGTTCCCCCCGATGACGAGCAGTACTTC.

This clonotype turned up a few times. This chain joins TRBV20-1 and TRBJ1-1; maybe TRBD1 (5 bases). Germline CDR1 and CDR2: DFQATT and SNEGSKA (reference sequence). This CDR3 spans 15 amino acids. V lost 3 bases and J 1 base, leaving 15 bases between the germline ends. The CDR3, as DNA: TGCAGTGCTAGGCAGGGATCGGGGACGAACACTGAAGCTTTCTTT. Protein: CSARQGSGTNTEAFF.

This clonotype was recorded a few times. The gene calls are TRBV6-2 or TRBV6-3 and TRBJ2-2; a possible D gene is TRBD1 (5 bases). V dropped 8 bases and J dropped 5 bases, with 9 bases sitting between them. The CDR3 loop spans 12 amino acids. In germline, CDR1 is MNHEY, CDR2 SVGEGT. The CDR3 region has the DNA TGTGCCAGCCACAGGCTTACCGGGGAGCTGTTTTTT. Its protein is CASHRLTGELFF.

Only a few counts were recorded for this clonotype. The genes are TRBV5-5 and TRBJ1-4; D gene uncertain. Germline V gene data show CDR1 as SGHKS and CDR2 as YYEKEE (reference sequence). V shed 4 bases and J shed 7 bases, with 17 bases lying between them. The CDR3 is made up of 15 amino acids. In DNA, the CDR3 is TGTGCCAGCAGCCCGCAGCATCTTGCGAGTGAAAAACTGTTTTTT. Encoded protein: CASSPQHLASEKLFF.

The chain has TRBV5-4 and TRBJ2-1, with unresolved D. This CDR3 contains 14 residues. CDR1 is SGHNT and CDR2 is YYREEE in the germline V gene (reference sequence). Trimming left V 0 bases short and J 5 bases short, with 9 bases between. The CDR3 loop is CASSLDPRNNEQFF. CDR3 DNA: TGTGCCAGCAGCTTGGATCCCCGAAACAATGAGCAGTTCTTC. The whole variable domain, remainder taken from reference TRBV5-4 and TRBJ2-1, is ETGVTQSPTHLIKTRGQQVTLRCSSQSGHNTVSWYQQALGQGPQFIFQYYREEENGRGNFPPRFSGLQFPNYSSELNVNALELDDSALYLCASSLDPRNNEQFFGPGTRLTVL.